This T cell receptor beta chain was captured in a study of T cells after yellow fever vaccination. The CDR3 is made up of 14 amino acids. Trimming pared 1 base from V and 0 bases from J, leaving 4 bases between. CDR1 and CDR2 from the germline V gene are LNHNV and YYDKDF (reference sequence). TCRdb used MiXCR to reprocess the 5' RACE reads, holding one entry per CDR3 protein. The top ten clones hold approximately 15% of a sample with 620,000 or so distinct CDR3 sequences, 9% to 15% of them seen once. Material: PBMCs, obtained on the day of the yellow fever booster vaccination. This sequence was found in a man aged 30-40 years who received the YFV17D yellow fever vaccine. The chain links TRBV15 to TRBJ2-1; D unclear. The CDR3 sequence: CATSRVISYNEQFF. The CDR3 region has the DNA TGTGCCACCAGCAGAGTGATCTCCTACAATGAGCAGTTCTTC.